A single sample is the source of the 32 T cell receptor beta chains below, sequenced in a study of shared clonotypes between healthy human individuals. The method was immunoSEQ multiplex PCR; TCRdb's version includes in-frame clones alone and lacks a portion of them. This sample has a few hundred thousand clones, with 73% found just once. Specimen: memory CD4+ T cells sorted from blood. Subset described: CD45RA-negative fraction. These receptors all stem from a man aged 30 to 45 in good health.

This chain joins TRBV6-4 and TRBJ1-4; D gene ambiguous. Germline-derived CDR1 and CDR2 are MRHNA and SNTAGT. The CDR3 runs 15 residues. V was trimmed by 9 bases and J by 0 bases, leaving 14 bases between them. CDR3 sequence: CASRRTTATNEKLFF. CDR3 sequence (DNA): TGTGCCAGTAGGAGAACTACTGCAACTAATGAAAAACTGTTTTTT.

The V gene is TRBV5-1, the J gene TRBJ2-1; perhaps TRBD1 as D (6 bases). The germline V gene encodes CDR1 SGHRS and CDR2 YFSETQ. The V and J ends lost 0 bases and 10 bases respectively, with 11 bases between them. The CDR3 runs 13 residues. The chain's CDR3 is CASSLGGRAEQFF. CDR3 coding DNA: TGCGCCAGCAGCTTGGGGGGGCGGGCGGAGCAGTTCTTC.

The chain links TRBV10-2 to TRBJ2-7; TRBD2 agrees at 9 bases. Germline CDR1 reads WSHSY; CDR2 reads SAAADI. The J segment lost 3 bases and the V segment lost 2 bases, leaving 5 bases of the junction unmatched. CDR3 size: 15 residues. The CDR3 region has the DNA TGCGCCAGCAGTGAGACTAGCGGGTTGGGCTACGAGCAGTACTTC. This codes for CASSETSGLGYEQYF.

This chain joins TRBV5-4 and TRBJ2-7, with D unclear. The V end lost 0 bases, the J end lost 0 bases, and 7 bases lay between the germline ends. Germline CDR1 is SGHNT and CDR2 is YYREEE (reference sequence). The CDR3 length is 14 residues. The CDR3 sequence is CASSLGRSSYEQYF. As DNA, the CDR3 is TGTGCCAGCAGCTTGGGCAGGTCCTCCTACGAGCAGTACTTC.

The V gene is TRBV27, the J gene TRBJ2-7; TRBD2 matches 10 bases. The CDR3 extends over 16 amino acids. With V trimmed by 4 bases and J by 4 bases, 10 bases remained unmatched. Germline CDR1 MNHEY, CDR2 SMNVEV (reference sequence). CDR3 sequence reads: CASSYVSPSGSYEQYF. As DNA, the CDR3 is TGTGCCAGCAGTTACGTGTCCCCTAGCGGGAGTTACGAGCAGTACTTC.

This chain joins TRBV4-3 and TRBJ2-5, with 13 bases fitting TRBD2. The CDR3 covers 18 residues. Germline lookup yields CDR1 LGHNA and CDR2 YSLEER. With V trimmed by 0 bases and J by 8 bases, 12 bases remained unmatched. DNA of the CDR3: TGCGCCAGCAGCCAAGAGTCCCGACTAGCGGGAGGTAGGGGAACCCAGTACTTC. Protein: CASSQESRLAGGRGTQYF.

The chain employs TRBV7-9 and TRBJ2-1; 14 bases align to TRBD2. The CDR3 sequence is 17 residues long. CDR1 and CDR2 from the germline V gene are SEHNR and FQNEAQ (reference sequence). V trimming: 3 bases; J trimming: 1 base; junction bases outside the gene matches: 2. Here the CDR3 reads CASSFGTSGSSYNEQFF. The CDR3 bases are TGTGCCAGCAGCTTCGGGACTAGCGGGAGTTCCTACAATGAGCAGTTCTTC.

The chain uses TRBV7-3 and TRBJ1-1, with a possible D match to TRBD1 (5 bases). The CDR3 is 13 residues long. The germline V and J ends were trimmed by 4 bases and 1 base, with 7 bases remaining between them. Germline assignment: CDR1 SGHTA and CDR2 FQGTGA. The CDR3 sequence is CASSSGQNTEAFF. CDR3 sequence (DNA): TGTGCCAGCAGCTCGGGGCAGAACACTGAAGCTTTCTTT.

The gene calls are TRBV19 and TRBJ2-7, with 7 bases lining up with TRBD2. Trimming removed 0 bases from V and 2 bases from J; junction bases left unmatched: 13. The CDR3 extends over 18 amino acids. CDR1 LNHDA and CDR2 SQIVND come from the germline V gene (reference sequence). CDR3 sequence: CASSIDLSGIRGAYEQYF. The DNA of the CDR3 is TGTGCCAGTAGTATAGATCTAAGCGGGATACGGGGAGCCTACGAGCAGTACTTC. The entire variable domain, with the rest obtained from reference TRBV19 and TRBJ2-7, is as follows: DGGITQSPKYLFRKEGQNVTLSCEQNLNHDAMYWYRQDPGQGLRLIYYSQIVNDFQKGDIAEGYSVSREKKESFPLTVTSAQKNPTAFYLCASSIDLSGIRGAYEQYFGPGTRLTVT.

This chain links TRBV18 with TRBJ1-4; a weak D match, TRBD1 (6 bases). V shed 1 base and J shed 8 bases, with 14 bases lying between them. In germline, CDR1 is KGHSH, CDR2 LQKENI. This CDR3 comprises 15 residues. The CDR3 DNA reads TGTGCCAGCTCACCACGGATCGACAGGAGAGAAAAACTGTTTTTT. Protein: CASSPRIDRREKLFF.

The chain has TRBV2 and TRBJ2-2, with 9 bases lining up with TRBD1. Per the germline V gene, CDR1 is SNHLY and CDR2 is FYNNEI. The trim removed 6 bases at V and 6 bases at J, leaving 8 bases unmatched. This CDR3 spans 15 amino acids. The CDR3 region is CASRLGTGLAGELFF. The DNA of the CDR3 is TGTGCCAGCAGGCTCGGGACAGGGTTGGCCGGGGAGCTGTTTTTT.

The chain links TRBV14 to TRBJ2-1, with 9 positions matching TRBD2. Germline V gives CDR1 SGHDN, CDR2 FVKESK. V was clipped by 4 bases and J by 6 bases; unmatched bases: 7. The CDR3 runs 15 residues. DNA of the CDR3: TGTGCCAGCAGCCGAAAGCGGGGGGAGCCCAATGAGCAGTTCTTC. This encodes CASSRKRGEPNEQFF.

The J gene is TRBJ1-1, the V gene TRBV29-1; D not certain. CDR1 SQVTM and CDR2 ANQGSEA come from the germline V gene. The CDR3 has 13 residues. V lost 0 bases, J lost 2 bases, and 7 bases lay in between. The CDR3 DNA reads as TGCAGCGTTGAAGAGCAAGTAAACACTGAAGCTTTCTTT. Amino acid sequence: CSVEEQVNTEAFF.

The chain carries TRBV28 and TRBJ2-7, with 11 bases identical to TRBD2. This CDR3 region has 14 residues. The germline CDR1 and CDR2 sequences are MDHEN and SYDVKM. The V gene end was trimmed by 6 bases and the J gene end by 3 bases; junction bases not matched to a gene: 4. For the CDR3, the DNA is TGTGCCAGCAGCTCTAGCGGGAGGATCTACGAGCAGTACTTC. This codes for CASSSSGRIYEQYF.

The CDR3 region is CSVDFRGGELFF. The CDR3 region has the DNA TGCAGCGTTGACTTCCGGGGCGGGGAGCTGTTTTTT. The chain uses TRBV29-1 and TRBJ2-2, with a weak D call TRBD2 (5 bases). Trimming cost V 3 bases and J 7 bases, with 9 bases left between them. The CDR3 has 12 amino acids. The V gene's germline CDR1 is SQVTM and CDR2 ANQGSEA.

This clone was seen ten or more times. The sample carries other DNA sequences with the same CDR3. The chain combines TRBV19 with TRBJ1-5, with 7 bases identical to TRBD1. Germline V gene lookup returns CDR1 LNHDA and CDR2 SQIVND (reference sequence). The V segment lost 5 bases and the J segment 4 bases; nucleotides outside the gene matches: 5. The CDR3 contains 14 residues. The CDR3 region is CASSPTGINQPQHF. In nucleotides, the CDR3 is TGTGCCAGTAGTCCGACAGGGATAAATCAGCCCCAGCATTTT.

This clone was found a few times. The rearrangement uses TRBV6-5 and TRBJ2-2; a possible D gene is TRBD2 (5 bases). Between the trimmed V and J ends, which lost 8 bases and 0 bases, there was a span of 7 bases. This CDR3 spans 13 amino acids. Germline CDR1 is MNHEY and CDR2 is SVGAGI. The CDR3 DNA reads as TGTGCCAGCCTTAGCGCGAACACCGGGGAGCTGTTTTTT. This gives the protein CASLSANTGELFF.

The chain links TRBV7-9 to TRBJ2-2; 8 bases match TRBD2. V gave up 1 base and J gave up 7 bases; unmatched junction bases: 8. The CDR3 is made up of 16 amino acids. The germline V gene has CDR1 SEHNR and CDR2 FQNEAQ (reference sequence). The CDR3 DNA reads TGTGCCAGCAGCTTAGGCGACGGGAGGGGTGTCGGGGAGCTGTTTTTT. Its protein product is CASSLGDGRGVGELFF.

V gene TRBV27 combines with J gene TRBJ2-2; the D gene is possibly TRBD2 (6 bases). This CDR3 has 16 amino acids. Germline V gives CDR1 MNHEY, CDR2 SMNVEV (reference sequence). Trimming removed 6 bases from V and 0 bases from J, with 14 bases in between. Here the CDR3 DNA reads TGTGCCAGCAGGCGGGGATCAGGAACGAACACCGGGGAGCTGTTTTTT. Encoded protein: CASRRGSGTNTGELFF.

J is TRBJ2-7 and V is TRBV21-1. TRBV21-1 has pseudogene status. The CDR3 runs 15 residues. CDR3 loop: CASSKALSTGDEQYF. In DNA form, the CDR3 reads TGTGCCAGCAGCAAAGCGCTCAGCACGGGCGACGAGCAGTACTTC.

CDR3 DNA sequence: TGTGCCAGCCGGGTCTTATACAATGAGCAGTTCTTC. As protein: CASRVLYNEQFF. This chain connects TRBV2 to TRBJ2-1; no clear D. V shed 8 bases and J shed 4 bases, with 9 bases lying between them. Per germline, CDR1 SNHLY and CDR2 FYNNEI. This CDR3 has 12 residues.

V is TRBV30 and J is TRBJ1-4; D is possibly TRBD1 (5 bases). The CDR3 is 15 residues long. Trimming took off 4 bases at V and 10 bases at J, with 22 bases between the two ends. The germline gives CDR1 GTSNPN, CDR2 SVGIG (reference sequence). The CDR3 nucleotides are TGTGCCTGGACCCTAGGAGGGCAGTTAAGGGGAAAACTGTTTTTT. This sequence encodes CAWTLGGQLRGKLFF.

This rearrangement joins TRBV29-1 to TRBJ1-1; no firm D call. Trimming took off 6 bases at V and 0 bases at J, with 17 bases between the two ends. CDR3 size: 15 residues. Per germline, CDR1 SQVTM and CDR2 ANQGSEA. Here the CDR3 DNA reads TGCAGCGTGACGGCGGGGTGGGCTATGAACACTGAAGCTTTCTTT. This translates into CSVTAGWAMNTEAFF. Combining the CDR3 with reference TRBV29-1 and TRBJ1-1 gives the whole variable domain SAVISQKPSRDICQRGTSLTIQCQVDSQVTMMFWYRQQPGQSLTLIATANQGSEATYESGFVIDKFPISRPNLTFSTLTVSNMSPEDSSIYLCSVTAGWAMNTEAFFGQGTRLTVV.

The V and J genes are TRBV18 and TRBJ2-7; D might be TRBD1 or TRBD2, each matching 5 bases. Between the trimmed V and J ends, which lost 3 bases and 7 bases, there was a span of 13 bases. Germline V CDR1 and CDR2: KGHSH, LQKENI. The CDR3 length is 13 residues. In DNA form, the CDR3 reads TGTGCCAGCTCACCGGTGGACTCAGGGGAGCAGTACTTC. Translation: CASSPVDSGEQYF.

The sample holds a few counts of this clone. The V gene is TRBV18, the J gene TRBJ1-3, with D unresolved. The CDR3 contains 16 residues. Trimming stripped 3 bases from V and 1 base from J, with 13 bases between. The germline CDR1 and CDR2 sequences are KGHSH and LQKENI. DNA for the CDR3: TGTGCCAGCTCACCCCTGGGAGGAATTTCTGGAAACACCATATATTTT. Protein: CASSPLGGISGNTIYF.

The rearrangement links TRBV27 to TRBJ2-2; D may match TRBD1 or TRBD2 (5 bases each). Germline CDR1 is MNHEY and CDR2 is SMNVEV (reference sequence). This CDR3 is 15 amino acids long. V was pared by 5 bases and J by 0 bases, with 10 bases between. In nucleotides, the CDR3 is TGTGCCAGCAGTCTCCTGGGGGCGAACACCGGGGAGCTGTTTTTT. Its protein product is CASSLLGANTGELFF.

The chain uses TRBV7-8 and TRBJ1-2; D is possibly TRBD1 (6 bases). Germline CDR1 is SGHVS and CDR2 is FQNEAQ. The CDR3 sequence is 15 residues long. V lost 1 base and J 0 bases, leaving 9 bases between the germline ends. In nucleotides, the CDR3 is TGTGCCAGCAGCTTAGAACAGGGATCTAACTATGGCTACACCTTC. It is translated as CASSLEQGSNYGYTF.

This clone came up once. V and J are TRBV28 and TRBJ1-4; D ambiguous. Between the trimmed V and J ends, which lost 3 bases and 4 bases, there was a span of 9 bases. This CDR3 has 14 residues. The germline CDR1 and CDR2 sequences are MDHEN and SYDVKM. CDR3 loop: CASSLEQLNEKLFF. DNA for the CDR3: TGTGCCAGCAGTTTGGAACAGCTTAATGAAAAACTGTTTTTT.

This clone occurred a few times. The chain uses TRBV11-2 and TRBJ1-5; no firm D call. Germline CDR1 reads SGHAT; CDR2 reads FQNNGV. The CDR3 has 12 amino acids. V was shortened by 6 bases and J by 7 bases, with 10 bases between the two germline ends. Written as DNA, the CDR3 is TGTGCCAGCAGTCGAGGAGGGCAGCCCCAGCATTTT. It codes for CASSRGGQPQHF.

This chain uses TRBV7-6 with TRBJ2-7; 7 bases agree with TRBD1. Germline-derived CDR1 and CDR2 are SGHVS and FNYEAQ. CDR3 length: 15 residues. The ends lost 1 base at V and 5 bases at J; junction bases unmatched: 8. Here the CDR3 DNA reads TGTGCCAGCAGCTTAGAGGGGGCGAATAATAACGAGCAGTACTTC. Translating it yields CASSLEGANNNEQYF.

CDR3 residues: CASSLPGLSSGYTF. In nucleotides, the CDR3 is TGTGCCAGCAGTTTACCAGGGCTATCGTCTGGCTACACCTTC. V and J are TRBV28 and TRBJ1-2, with D possibly TRBD1 on 5 matching bases. Trimming took off 2 bases at V and 7 bases at J, with 14 bases between the two ends. The CDR3 runs 14 residues. The germline V gene has CDR1 MDHEN and CDR2 SYDVKM.

V and J are TRBV7-8 and TRBJ2-3; D tentatively fits TRBD1 or TRBD2 (5 bases each). The V gene's germline CDR1 is SGHVS and CDR2 FQNEAQ. V was shortened by 5 bases and J by 6 bases, with 15 bases between the two germline ends. The CDR3 totals 14 residues. CDR3 in amino acids: CASSTSRGADTQYF. The CDR3 nucleotides read TGTGCCAGCAGCACCTCCCGGGGCGCGGATACGCAGTATTTT.